This TCR beta chain comes out of a study of OX40 agonist ivuxolimab in advanced cancers. Study as a whole: The study enrolled dose-escalation patients with hepatocellular carcinoma, melanoma, renal cell or head and neck cancer.

Some clones are missing from TCRdb's copy, which holds only in-frame ones; the method was immunoSEQ multiplex PCR. The profile shows approximately 90,000 clones, roughly nine tenths of them singletons. In germline, CDR1 is SGHTA, CDR2 FQGTGA. The CDR3 is 16 amino acids. With 6 bases removed from V and 0 bases from J, the gap between germline ends came to 16 bases. The TCR comes from an adult with an advanced solid tumor such as melanoma, head and neck, liver or kidney cancer. The chain employs TRBV7-3 and TRBJ2-3; D is perhaps TRBD1 or TRBD2 (6 bases each). The starting material was CD4+ or CD8+ T cells sorted from blood, obtained in a trial of the OX40 agonist ivuxolimab. CDR3 protein: CASSQQWGASTDTQYF. The CDR3 DNA reads TGTGCCAGCAGTCAACAGTGGGGGGCGAGCACAGATACGCAGTATTTT.